Sequencing of this T cell receptor (beta chain) was carried out in a study of T-cell reconstitution after alpha-beta-depleted transplantation in children. Study-level findings and limits: Several hundred expanded graft clones reportedly were the source of alpha-beta T cells about two months after transplant. One year post-transplant, T-cell counts and diversity were largely derived from T cells produced anew.

This clonotype was seen a handful of times. Its antigen is not identified. TCRbeta library construction was performed incorporating unique molecular identifiers. TCRdb reanalysed the PCR reads using MiXCR and keeps one entry per CDR3 protein. The sample has under 400,000 distinct CDR3 sequences; approximately 23% are singletons. Trimming removed 6 bases at V and 8 bases at J, with 16 bases between. The CDR3 has 14 residues. Germline V gives CDR1 SGHAT, CDR2 FQNNGV. The input for sequencing was PBMCs, mostly from graft donor cells, taken 180 days after TCRalphabeta/CD19-depleted stem cell transplant. The gene calls are TRBV11-2 and TRBJ1-4; D gene unclear. The receptor was derived from a male patient younger than 18 who had a stem cell transplant for acute lymphoblastic leukemia, so the T cells may come from the graft donor. This CDR3 is CASRAGPAQEKLFF. CDR3 coding DNA: TGTGCCAGCAGGGCGGGCCCGGCACAAGAAAAACTGTTTTTT.